A single sample gave rise to the 20 T cell receptor beta chains below, sequenced in a study of control samples from healthy donors and cancer patients. Libraries were prepared by immunoSEQ multiplex PCR; TCRdb keeps only in-frame clonotypes and omits some of them. The sample has approximately 120,000 clones, roughly 87% seen once. Sequenced sample: blood. These receptors all come from a man in his late teens or twenties in good health.

V usage is TRBV18 and J usage is TRBJ1-2, with D uncertain. In germline, CDR1 is KGHSH, CDR2 LQKENI. This CDR3 contains 13 residues. Between the trimmed V and J ends, which lost 2 bases and 3 bases, there was a span of 7 bases. The CDR3 DNA reads as TGTGCCAGCTCACCAGGGGAGTACTATGGCTACACCTTC. This encodes CASSPGEYYGYTF.

This clone was counted only a few times. CDR3 DNA: TGTGCCAGCAGCTTTACTAGCGGGATTCACGAGCAGTACTTC. It specifies CASSFTSGIHEQYF. The chain is built from TRBV7-2 and TRBJ2-7; 10 bases agree with TRBD2. The CDR3 is 14 residues long. CDR1 is SGHTA, CDR2 FQGNSA, per germline. The ends lost 3 bases at V and 5 bases at J; junction bases unmatched: 4.

V is TRBV7-9 and J is TRBJ2-2; D call uncertain. CDR1 and CDR2 from the germline V gene are SEHNR and FQNEAQ (reference sequence). Trimming removed 6 bases at V and 6 bases at J, with 5 bases between. The CDR3 contains 11 residues. CDR3 sequence (DNA): TGTGCCAGCAGGTGGCCCGGGGAGCTGTTTTTT. Residues: CASRWPGELFF.

This sequence joins TRBV28 and TRBJ1-3, with 7 bases that match TRBD1. V dropped 4 bases and J dropped 2; count of bases not matched to a gene: 5. Germline CDR1 and CDR2: MDHEN and SYDVKM. CDR3 length: 15 amino acids. CDR3 in amino acids: CASSSGGWAGNTIYF. CDR3 nucleotides: TGTGCCAGCAGTTCAGGGGGGTGGGCTGGAAACACCATATATTTT.

This clone was found many times. This sequence joins TRBV19 and TRBJ2-6, with TRBD1 identical over 8 bases. Germline CDR1 is LNHDA and CDR2 is SQIVND (reference sequence). V was pared by 6 bases and J by 3 bases, with 10 bases of the junction left unmatched. The length of the CDR3 is 17 residues. CDR3 sequence (DNA): TGTGCCAGTAGCGGACAGGGCCGTTTATTTGGGGCCAACGTCCTGACTTTC. Translating it yields CASSGQGRLFGANVLTF.

The chain recombines TRBV6-5 with TRBJ1-1, with a weak D call TRBD1 (6 bases). Germline V gives CDR1 MNHEY, CDR2 SVGAGI. This CDR3 comprises 15 residues. Trimming removed 5 bases at V and 0 bases at J, with 13 bases between. This CDR3 is CASSPRGDMNTEAFF. The CDR3 DNA reads as TGTGCCAGCAGTCCGAGGGGGGATATGAACACTGAAGCTTTCTTT.

Comment on this clone: Other DNA sequences in this sample translate to the same CDR3. The chain employs TRBV12-3 or TRBV12-4 and TRBJ1-1; D call uncertain. V lost 8 bases, J lost 2 bases, and 6 bases lay in between. The CDR3 length is 11 residues. The CDR3 reads CASGLNTEAFF. The CDR3 DNA reads as TGTGCCAGCGGTCTTAACACTGAAGCTTTCTTT.

The chain combines TRBV3-1 (or the pseudogene TRBV3-2) with TRBJ1-1; TRBD1 matches at 7 bases. In germline, CDR1 is LGHDT, CDR2 YNNKEL (reference sequence). Trimming removed 6 bases from V and 1 base from J; junction bases left unmatched: 5. The CDR3 has 14 residues. This chain's CDR3 is CASSGGTANTEAFF. Here the CDR3 DNA reads TGTGCCAGCAGTGGCGGGACAGCGAACACTGAAGCTTTCTTT.

This clone has only one observation. The chain uses TRBV30 and TRBJ2-7; 7 bases align to TRBD2. V shed 5 bases and J 3 bases; nucleotides not matched to a gene: 7. Germline V gives CDR1 GTSNPN, CDR2 SVGIG (reference sequence). The length of the CDR3 is 13 residues. The CDR3 sequence is CAWGAGSHYEQYF. CDR3 DNA: TGTGCCTGGGGAGCGGGGAGCCACTACGAGCAGTACTTC.

This rearrangement joins TRBV5-1 to TRBJ1-1; D perhaps matches TRBD1 (6 bases). The CDR3 extends over 14 amino acids. Trimming took 0 bases from V and 1 from J, leaving 7 bases between them. Germline V gives CDR1 SGHRS, CDR2 YFSETQ. CDR3 nucleotide sequence: TGCGCCAGCAGCTTGGACAGGGCGAACACTGAAGCTTTCTTT. It translates to CASSLDRANTEAFF. The full variable domain, with the rest looked up from reference TRBV5-1 and TRBJ1-1, is KAGVTQTPRYLIKTRGQQVTLSCSPISGHRSVSWYQQTPGQGLQFLFEYFSETQRNKGNFPGRFSGRQFSNSRSEMNVSTLELGDSALYLCASSLDRANTEAFFGQGTRLTVV.

The chain employs TRBV5-1 and TRBJ2-3; TRBD2 might be the D (6 bases). The CDR3 length is 16 residues. V was trimmed by 4 bases and J by 2 bases, leaving 17 bases between them. CDR1 is SGHRS and CDR2 is YFSETQ in the germline V gene. In DNA form, the CDR3 reads TGCGCCAGCAGCCTACCTCGGACTACCCACACAGATACGCAGTATTTT. This translates into CASSLPRTTHTDTQYF.

The chain has TRBV27 and TRBJ1-4; D remains unclear. The germline V gene encodes CDR1 MNHEY and CDR2 SMNVEV (reference sequence). The CDR3 covers 11 residues. CDR3 nucleotides: TGTTCTTCGGCAACTAATGAAAAACTGTTTTTT. Translating gives CSSATNEKLFF.

V usage is TRBV11-2 and J usage is TRBJ1-2, with TRBD1 matching over 7 bases. Germline CDR1 and CDR2: SGHAT and FQNNGV. The CDR3 extends over 13 amino acids. V dropped 4 bases and J dropped 8; count of bases not matched to a gene: 7. The CDR3 sequence is CASSSGGRVGYTF. The CDR3 coding sequence is TGTGCCAGCAGCTCAGGGGGACGCGTGGGCTACACCTTC.

The chain is built from TRBV4-1 and TRBJ2-7, with 10 bases that match TRBD2. This CDR3 has 16 amino acids. V gave up 0 bases and J gave up 3 bases; unmatched junction bases: 5. Germline CDR1 and CDR2: MGHRA and YSYEKL. CDR3 sequence (DNA): TGCGCCAGCAGCCAAGAAACGGAGCGGGAGGGCTACGAGCAGTACTTC. This gives the protein CASSQETEREGYEQYF.

CDR3 loop: CASSSGSSYNEQFF. CDR3 sequence (DNA): TGTGCCAGCAGTTCGGGGAGCTCCTACAATGAGCAGTTCTTC. The gene calls are TRBV27 and TRBJ2-1; D might be TRBD2 (5 bases). Germline-derived CDR1 and CDR2 are MNHEY and SMNVEV (reference sequence). Trimming cost V 4 bases and J 0 bases, with 7 bases left between them. The CDR3 is 14 amino acids.

The chain joins TRBV21-1 to TRBJ1-6; TRBD1 is taken as the D call from the table, unchecked against the DNA. TRBV21-1 is a known pseudogene. The CDR3 sequence is 16 residues long. The CDR3 DNA sequence: TGTGCCAGCAGTACTGAGGGAGGGACAGGGCTCTCACCCCTCCACTTT. Residues: CASSTEGGTGLSPLHF.

As to this clone: This CDR3 is also generated by other DNA sequences in the sample. The V call is TRBV18, the J call TRBJ2-7; 7 nucleotides agree with TRBD1. V was clipped by 3 bases and J by 3 bases; unmatched bases: 5. There are 14 residues in the CDR3. Germline CDR1 KGHSH, CDR2 LQKENI. Here the CDR3 reads CASSPAGGGYEQYF. In DNA, the CDR3 is TGTGCCAGCTCACCCGCAGGGGGTGGCTACGAGCAGTACTTC.

The chain is built from TRBV6-6 and TRBJ2-3, with D unclear. CDR3 length: 13 amino acids. V lost 8 bases, J lost 5 bases, and 14 bases lay in between. CDR1 is MNHNY and CDR2 is SVGAGI in the germline V gene (reference sequence). The CDR3 region has the DNA TGTGCCAGCGCCGGGTGGGCCGGAGATACGCAGTATTTT. It codes for CASAGWAGDTQYF.

This clone was seen once. J is TRBJ2-3 and V is TRBV7-2; D ambiguous. The CDR3 is made up of 13 amino acids. The germline gives CDR1 SGHTA, CDR2 FQGNSA. Trimming left V 2 bases short and J 4 bases short, with 7 bases between. The CDR3 protein is CASSLILADTQYF. The DNA of the CDR3 is TGTGCCAGCAGCTTAATTCTTGCAGATACGCAGTATTTT.

This clone was seen once. The chain is built from TRBV25-1 and TRBJ1-6, with 8 nucleotides matching TRBD1. After removal of 3 bases from V and 10 bases from J, the junction contained 11 bases not matched to a gene. Germline V gene sequence: CDR1 MGHDK, CDR2 SYGVNS. The CDR3 is 16 residues long. The CDR3 here is CASSDDDRGYDSPLHF. The CDR3 region has the DNA TGTGCCAGCAGTGACGACGACAGGGGCTACGACTCACCCCTCCACTTT.